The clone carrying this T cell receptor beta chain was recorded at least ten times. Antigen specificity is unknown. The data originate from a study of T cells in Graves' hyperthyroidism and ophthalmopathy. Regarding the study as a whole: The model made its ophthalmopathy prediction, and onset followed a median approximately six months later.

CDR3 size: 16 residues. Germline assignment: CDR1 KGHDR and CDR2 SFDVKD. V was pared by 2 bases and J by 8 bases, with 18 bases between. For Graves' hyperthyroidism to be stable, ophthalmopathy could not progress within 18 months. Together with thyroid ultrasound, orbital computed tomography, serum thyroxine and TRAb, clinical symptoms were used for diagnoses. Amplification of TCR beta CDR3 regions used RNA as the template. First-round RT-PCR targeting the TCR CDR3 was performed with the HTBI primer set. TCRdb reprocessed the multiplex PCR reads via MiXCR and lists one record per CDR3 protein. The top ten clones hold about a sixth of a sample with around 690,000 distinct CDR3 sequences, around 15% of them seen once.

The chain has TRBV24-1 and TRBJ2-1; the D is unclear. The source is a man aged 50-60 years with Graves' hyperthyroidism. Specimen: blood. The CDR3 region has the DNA TGTGCCACCAGTGATTCCAGACTCCCCCTCGGTCATGAGCAGTTCTTC. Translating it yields CATSDSRLPLGHEQFF.